This TCR beta chain was recorded in a study of blood T cell repertoires in COVID-19. Cohort 3 donors were reported recovered after two negative PCRs, clearance, or symptom resolution. The method was immunoSEQ multiplex PCR; TCRdb's version includes in-frame clones alone and lacks a portion of them. The profile shows fewer than 300,000 clones, 90% of them singletons. Sequenced: PBMCs or T cells enriched from blood (not recorded which). The sequence derives from a woman aged 25-40 years who had recovered from COVID-19.

CDR3 coding DNA: TGCAGCGCTGCCCGGGACAGGGCAATGAACACTGAAGCTTTCTTT. This translates into CSAARDRAMNTEAFF. J is TRBJ1-1 and V is TRBV29-1, with 9 nucleotides matching TRBD1. J gave up 0 bases and V 7 bases, and 9 bases lay outside the gene matches. There are 15 residues in the CDR3. Germline CDR1 reads SQVTM; CDR2 reads ANQGSEA.